The 18 T cell receptor beta chains below were found in one sample sequenced in a study of T cells in Graves' hyperthyroidism and ophthalmopathy. TCR beta CDR3 regions were amplified from RNA. HTBI primers were the set used in a first-round RT-PCR of the TCR CDR3. MiXCR, run by TCRdb on the multiplex PCR reads, gives a single entry per CDR3 protein. The sample carries 280,000 or so distinct CDR3 sequences, around 15% recorded once. What was sequenced was blood. These TCRs come from a woman aged 50 to 60 with Graves' hyperthyroidism that later progressed to Graves' ophthalmopathy.

Comment on this clonotype: A read error may account for a junction end that differs from germline. The rearrangement uses TRBV2 and TRBJ2-1; 9 nucleotides line up with TRBD1. The germline V gene encodes CDR1 SNHLY and CDR2 FYNNEI. The CDR3 covers 15 residues. CDR3 residues: CAGVPDRGWDNEQFF. In nucleotides, the CDR3 is TGTGCCGGTGTCCCGGACAGGGGATGGGACAATGAACAGTTCTTC.

This clonotype was counted ten times or more. The chain joins TRBV18 to TRBJ2-5; a weak D match, TRBD1 (6 bases). Germline V gene lookup returns CDR1 KGHSH and CDR2 LQKENI. The ends were cut back, 0 bases at V and 2 bases at J, with 10 bases in the middle. CDR3 length equals 15 residues. The CDR3: CASSPPSGQQETQYF. The CDR3 nucleotides are TGTGCCAGCTCACCACCTTCGGGACAACAAGAGACCCAGTACTTC.

This clonotype was detected many times. The J gene is TRBJ2-7, the V gene TRBV10-2, with D maybe TRBD2 (7 bases). V lost 4 bases and J lost 0, with 13 bases in between. In germline, CDR1 is WSHSY, CDR2 SAAADI. The CDR3 runs 15 residues. This CDR3 reads CASSGGGRFSYEQYF. Written as DNA, the CDR3 is TGCGCCAGCAGTGGGGGGGGGCGATTCTCCTACGAGCAGTACTTC.

This rearrangement joins TRBV5-1 to TRBJ1-4, with no clear D. From germline, CDR1 is SGHRS and CDR2 YFSETQ. V was trimmed by 2 bases and J by 0 bases, leaving 5 bases between them. This CDR3 contains 14 residues. The CDR3 DNA follows: TGCGCCAGCAGCTTTGCCGCAACTAATGAAAAACTGTTTTTT. It codes for CASSFAATNEKLFF.

This clonotype was seen a few times. The V gene is TRBV30, the J gene TRBJ1-5, with 8 bases identical to TRBD1. The V segment lost 4 bases and the J segment 6 bases; nucleotides outside the gene matches: 5. The germline V gene has CDR1 GTSNPN and CDR2 SVGIG (reference sequence). The CDR3 covers 13 residues. The CDR3 here is CAWTGGTGQPQHF. The CDR3 bases are TGTGCCTGGACAGGGGGCACCGGTCAGCCCCAGCATTTT.

Many counts were recorded for this clonotype. The V gene is TRBV27, the J gene TRBJ1-5; D not certain. Trimming removed 4 bases from V and 5 bases from J, with 9 bases in between. Germline loops: CDR1 MNHEY, CDR2 SMNVEV (reference sequence). This CDR3 contains 13 residues. The CDR3 spells CASSSTWYQPQHF. Written as DNA, the CDR3 is TGTGCCAGCAGTTCCACCTGGTATCAGCCCCAGCATTTT.

The chain employs TRBV29-1 and TRBJ1-4; the D is unclear. Trimming removed 7 bases from V and 8 bases from J, with 17 bases in between. The length of the CDR3 is 13 residues. Looked up from germline, CDR1 is SQVTM and CDR2 is ANQGSEA. CDR3 nucleotides: TGCAGCGCCCAGAGGGAGTTTGGGGAAAAACTGTTTTTT. Encoded protein: CSAQREFGEKLFF.

At least ten counts were recorded for this clonotype. This chain connects TRBV20-1 to TRBJ2-1, with D possibly matching TRBD2 (5 bases). Germline V CDR1 and CDR2: DFQATT, SNEGSKA (reference sequence). CDR3 length equals 15 residues. The germline V and J ends were trimmed by 4 bases and 4 bases, with 17 bases remaining between them. CDR3 protein: CSAKDYSTPYNEQFF. The CDR3 DNA is TGCAGTGCTAAAGACTACTCGACCCCATACAATGAGCAGTTCTTC.

This clonotype was recorded many times. This sequence joins TRBV3-1 and TRBJ1-1; TRBD1 might be the D (5 bases). This CDR3 spans 15 amino acids. V was shortened by 0 bases and J by 3 bases, with 11 bases between the two germline ends. CDR1 LGHDT and CDR2 YNNKEL come from the germline V gene (reference sequence). CDR3 residues: CASSQDSGGDTEAFF. Here the CDR3 DNA reads TGTGCCAGCAGCCAAGATTCCGGGGGTGACACTGAAGCTTTCTTT.

About this clonotype itself: This may come from a read error, since a much larger clone is one base off. The genes are TRBV6-1 and TRBJ2-3, with 7 nucleotides matching TRBD2. Germline CDR1 MNHNS, CDR2 SASEGT. This CDR3 comprises 15 residues. The CDR3 coding sequence is TGTCCCAGCCCATCTAGCGGCAATAGCACAGATACGCAGTATTTT. It codes for CPSPSSGNSTDTQYF.

This clonotype has just a few counts. This sequence may be a read error, since a much larger clone differs from it by one base. The chain carries TRBV24-1 and TRBJ2-2; tentative D call: TRBD2 (5 bases). CDR3 length equals 13 residues. The germline gives CDR1 KGHDR, CDR2 SFDVKD. CDR3 region: CATSQKNTGEPFF. Written as DNA, the CDR3 is TGTGCCACCTCCCAGAAGAACACCGGGGAGCCGTTTTTT.

This clonotype showed up many times. V gene TRBV15 combines with J gene TRBJ2-2; 10 nucleotides match TRBD2. Per germline, CDR1 LNHNV and CDR2 YYDKDF (reference sequence). The ends lost 2 bases at V and 5 bases at J; junction bases unmatched: 5. CDR3 length equals 16 residues. CDR3 region: CATSRLLAGATGELFF. CDR3 DNA: TGTGCCACCAGCAGACTTCTAGCGGGAGCGACCGGGGAGCTGTTTTTT.

This clonotype showed up many times. The chain recombines TRBV28 with TRBJ1-6; D unclear. The CDR3 consists of 14 residues. Trimming took off 1 base at V and 10 bases at J, with 11 bases between the two ends. Germline values: CDR1 MDHEN, CDR2 SYDVKM. DNA for the CDR3: TGTGCCAGCAGTTTATCCCGGGCGGTGTCACCCCTCCACTTT. Protein product: CASSLSRAVSPLHF. Looking up the rest from reference TRBV28 and TRBJ1-6 gives the full variable domain: DVKVTQSSRYLVKRTGEKVFLECVQDMDHENMFWYRQDPGLGLRLIYFSYDVKMKEKGDIPEGYSVSREKKERFSLILESASTNQTSMYLCASSLSRAVSPLHFGNGTRLTVT.

This clonotype has at least ten counts. The chain employs TRBV5-1 and TRBJ1-2; 8 positions agree with TRBD1. V was pared by 0 bases and J by 2 bases, with 6 bases of the junction left unmatched. This CDR3 contains 16 residues. Germline V gene lookup returns CDR1 SGHRS and CDR2 YFSETQ. Here the CDR3 reads CASSLDGQGSNYGYTF. CDR3 nucleotides: TGCGCCAGCAGCTTGGATGGACAGGGCTCCAACTATGGCTACACCTTC. Looking up the rest from reference TRBV5-1 and TRBJ1-2 gives the full variable domain: KAGVTQTPRYLIKTRGQQVTLSCSPISGHRSVSWYQQTPGQGLQFLFEYFSETQRNKGNFPGRFSGRQFSNSRSEMNVSTLELGDSALYLCASSLDGQGSNYGYTFGSGTRLTVV.

Here the CDR3 reads CASSRDDSRGYTF. Written as DNA, the CDR3 is TGCGCCAGCAGCCGAGACGACTCGAGGGGCTACACCTTC. This chain links TRBV4-1 with TRBJ1-2; D ambiguous. The CDR3 is 13 amino acids. CDR1 and CDR2 from the germline V gene are MGHRA and YSYEKL. The V end was cut by 4 bases, the J end by 8 bases, with 14 bases between.

This clonotype was found many times. The chain links TRBV28 to TRBJ2-7, with 11 bases fitting TRBD1. The V gene's germline CDR1 is MDHEN and CDR2 SYDVKM. CDR3 length: 15 residues. J was trimmed by 5 bases and V by 5 bases; bases with no gene match: 8. The CDR3 here is CASSMPGQGGHEQYF. CDR3 sequence (DNA): TGTGCCAGCAGTATGCCGGGACAGGGGGGCCACGAGCAGTACTTC.

The V gene is TRBV9, the J gene TRBJ2-1; 12 nucleotides agree with TRBD2. In germline, CDR1 is SGDLS, CDR2 YYNGEE. V trimming: 0 bases; J trimming: 7 bases; junction bases outside the gene matches: 8. The CDR3 is made up of 17 amino acids. The CDR3 nucleotides are TGTGCCAGCAGCGTAGAAGCGGGACTAGCGGGTTTGAATGAGCAGTTCTTC. Translation: CASSVEAGLAGLNEQFF.

This clonotype came up a few times. The V call is TRBV7-9, the J call TRBJ2-3; possible D gene TRBD2, 7 bases. Trimming shortened V by 8 bases and J by 3 bases, and 12 bases separated the two germline ends. This CDR3 is 13 amino acids long. The V gene's germline CDR1 is SEHNR and CDR2 FQNEAQ (reference sequence). The CDR3 DNA sequence: TGTGCCAGCCGCCGGGGGGCAACAGATACGCAGTATTTT. Encoded protein: CASRRGATDTQYF.